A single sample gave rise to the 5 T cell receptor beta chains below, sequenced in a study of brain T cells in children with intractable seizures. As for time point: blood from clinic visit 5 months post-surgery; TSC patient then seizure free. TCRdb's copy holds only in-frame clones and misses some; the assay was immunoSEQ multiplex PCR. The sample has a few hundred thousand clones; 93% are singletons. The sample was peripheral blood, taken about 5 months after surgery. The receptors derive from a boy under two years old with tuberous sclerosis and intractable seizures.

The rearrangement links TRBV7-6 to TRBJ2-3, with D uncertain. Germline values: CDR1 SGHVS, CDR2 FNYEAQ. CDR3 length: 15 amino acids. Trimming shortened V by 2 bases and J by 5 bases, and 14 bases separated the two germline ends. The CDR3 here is CASSLLDWVGDTQYF. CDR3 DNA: TGTGCCAGCAGCTTACTAGATTGGGTTGGAGATACGCAGTATTTT.

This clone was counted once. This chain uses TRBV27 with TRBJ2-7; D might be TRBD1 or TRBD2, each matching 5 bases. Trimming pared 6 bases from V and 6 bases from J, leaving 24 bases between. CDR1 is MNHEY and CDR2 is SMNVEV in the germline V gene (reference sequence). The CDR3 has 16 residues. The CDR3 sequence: CASSLLPGPLSGEQYF. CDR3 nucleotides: TGTGCCAGCAGCCTTTTGCCGGGACCCCTGTCGGGCGAGCAGTACTTC.

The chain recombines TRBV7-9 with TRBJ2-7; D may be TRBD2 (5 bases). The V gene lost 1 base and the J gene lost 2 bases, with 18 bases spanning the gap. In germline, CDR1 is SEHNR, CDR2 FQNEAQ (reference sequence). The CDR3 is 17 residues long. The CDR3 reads CASSLDRLLDGAYEQYF. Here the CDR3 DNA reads TGTGCCAGCAGCTTAGACCGGCTCTTGGACGGGGCCTACGAGCAGTACTTC.

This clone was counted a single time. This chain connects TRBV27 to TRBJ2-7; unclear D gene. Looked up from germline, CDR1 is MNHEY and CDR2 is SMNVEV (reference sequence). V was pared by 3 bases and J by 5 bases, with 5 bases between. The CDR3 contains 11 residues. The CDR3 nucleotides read TGTGCCAGCAGTTTCCGGAACGAGCAGTACTTC. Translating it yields CASSFRNEQYF.

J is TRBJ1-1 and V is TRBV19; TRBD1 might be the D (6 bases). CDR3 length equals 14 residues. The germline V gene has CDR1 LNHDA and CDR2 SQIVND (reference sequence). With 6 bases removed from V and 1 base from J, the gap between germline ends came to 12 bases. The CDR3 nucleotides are TGTGCCAGTAGAACTTCAGGGGCGAACACTGAAGCTTTCTTT. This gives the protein CASRTSGANTEAFF.